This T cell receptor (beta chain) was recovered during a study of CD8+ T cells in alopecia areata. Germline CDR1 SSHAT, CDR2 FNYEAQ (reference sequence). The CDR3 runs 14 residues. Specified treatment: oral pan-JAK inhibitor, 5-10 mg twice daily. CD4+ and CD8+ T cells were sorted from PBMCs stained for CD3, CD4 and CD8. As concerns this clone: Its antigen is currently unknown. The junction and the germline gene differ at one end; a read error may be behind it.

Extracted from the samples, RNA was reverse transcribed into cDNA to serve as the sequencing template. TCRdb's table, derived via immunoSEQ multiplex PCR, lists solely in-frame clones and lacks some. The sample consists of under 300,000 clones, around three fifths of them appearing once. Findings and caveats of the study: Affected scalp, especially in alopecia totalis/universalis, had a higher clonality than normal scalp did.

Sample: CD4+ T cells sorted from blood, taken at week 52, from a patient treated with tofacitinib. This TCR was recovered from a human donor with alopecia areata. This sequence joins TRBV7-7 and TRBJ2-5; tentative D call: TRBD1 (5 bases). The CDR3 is CASSLDSVGETQYF. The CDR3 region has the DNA TGTGCTAGCAGCCTCGACAGCGTCGGAGAGACCCAGTACTTC.